Each of the 6 T cell receptor beta chains below was sequenced from the same sample in a study of shared clonotypes between healthy human individuals. The repertoire was sequenced with immunoSEQ multiplex PCR; TCRdb's copy has only in-frame clones and lacks some. This sample has roughly 2.2 million clones, with approximately 93% found just once. Sequencing was carried out using naive CD4+ T cells from PBMCs. Subset defined: CD45RA+ positively selected. The receptors were sampled from a young man in good health. Some clones in this sample may be carry-over from other donors' samples.

V usage is TRBV18 and J usage is TRBJ2-1; maybe TRBD2 (5 bases). With 1 base removed from V and 4 bases from J, the gap between germline ends came to 11 bases. This CDR3 is 15 amino acids long. In germline, CDR1 is KGHSH, CDR2 LQKENI. CDR3 amino acids: CASSPRTDLYNEQFF. DNA of the CDR3: TGTGCCAGCTCACCACGGACTGACCTATACAATGAGCAGTTCTTC.

A remark on this clone: This same CDR3 is encoded by further DNA sequences in the sample. The chain combines TRBV5-1 with TRBJ1-1; D is possibly TRBD1 (5 bases). The CDR3 runs 16 residues. V was clipped by 0 bases and J by 1 base, with 13 bases between them. Germline CDR1 SGHRS, CDR2 YFSETQ. The CDR3 DNA reads as TGCGCCAGCAGCTTGGCCTCTGGGACGGCGAACACTGAAGCTTTCTTT. Amino acid sequence: CASSLASGTANTEAFF.

V and J are TRBV6-1 and TRBJ2-7; the D gene is possibly TRBD1 (6 bases). Germline CDR1 reads MNHNS; CDR2 reads SASEGT. Trimming left V 6 bases short and J 3 bases short, with 12 bases between. The CDR3 runs 13 residues. CDR3 in amino acids: CASSRQENYEQYF. The CDR3 nucleotides are TGTGCCAGCAGCCGACAGGAAAACTACGAGCAGTACTTC.

The rearrangement links TRBV7-9 to TRBJ2-5; a weak D match, TRBD2 (6 bases). V was trimmed by 1 base and J by 3 bases, leaving 9 bases between them. Germline CDR1 is SEHNR and CDR2 is FQNEAQ (reference sequence). CDR3 length: 14 amino acids. CDR3 DNA: TGTGCCAGCAGCTTAGTCGGCGGGGAAGAGACCCAGTACTTC. It is translated as CASSLVGGEETQYF.

The gene calls are TRBV5-1 and TRBJ1-1; 7 bases are shared with TRBD1. The length of the CDR3 is 13 residues. The germline gives CDR1 SGHRS, CDR2 YFSETQ. V lost 7 bases, J lost 5 bases, and 8 bases stayed unmatched. The CDR3: CASVGQVETEAFF. The CDR3 DNA reads TGCGCCAGCGTAGGACAGGTGGAGACTGAAGCTTTCTTT. The whole variable domain, filled in from reference TRBV5-1 and TRBJ1-1, reads KAGVTQTPRYLIKTRGQQVTLSCSPISGHRSVSWYQQTPGQGLQFLFEYFSETQRNKGNFPGRFSGRQFSNSRSEMNVSTLELGDSALYLCASVGQVETEAFFGQGTRLTVV.

The chain links TRBV9 to TRBJ2-2; 8 nucleotides line up with TRBD1. CDR1 and CDR2 (germline): SGDLS, YYNGEE. The CDR3 sequence is 15 residues long. The V and J ends lost 4 bases and 0 bases, in that order; junction bases with no gene match: 2. The CDR3 DNA reads TGTGCCAGCAGCCCGGGACAGGCGAACACCGGGGAGCTGTTTTTT. This translates into CASSPGQANTGELFF.